A single sample gave rise to the 31 T cell receptor beta chains below, sequenced in a study of control samples from healthy donors and cancer patients. TCRdb's copy holds only in-frame clones and misses some; the assay was immunoSEQ multiplex PCR. This sample has around 200,000 clones; roughly 94% occur once, and the top ten carry about 1.4%. Specimen: blood. These receptors were collected from a man aged 45-65 years in good health.

This chain connects TRBV19 to TRBJ2-7, with TRBD1 as a possible D gene (5 bases). Germline values: CDR1 LNHDA, CDR2 SQIVND (reference sequence). Between the trimmed V and J ends, which lost 0 bases and 2 bases, there was a span of 14 bases. The CDR3 totals 16 residues. CDR3 sequence (DNA): TGTGCCAGTAGTATAGAGGAAGGGGAAAACACCTACGAGCAGTACGTC. This sequence encodes CASSIEEGENTYEQYV.

Concerning this clone: Other DNA sequences within the sample encode an identical CDR3. The J gene is TRBJ1-2, the V gene TRBV28, with a tentative D call TRBD1 (5 bases). Trimming left V 8 bases short and J 8 bases short, with 15 bases between. This CDR3 spans 12 amino acids. Germline values: CDR1 MDHEN, CDR2 SYDVKM. This chain's CDR3 is CASWDGAGGYTF. As DNA, the CDR3 is TGTGCCAGCTGGGACGGGGCGGGGGGCTACACCTTC.

This sequence joins TRBV18 and TRBJ2-5, with D unclear. Trimming left V 4 bases short and J 5 bases short, with 17 bases between. Germline CDR1 and CDR2: KGHSH and LQKENI. This CDR3 is 15 amino acids long. This CDR3 reads CASSQRPRATETQYF. The CDR3 DNA is TGTGCCAGCTCACAGAGACCCCGGGCTACCGAGACCCAGTACTTC.

The chain recombines TRBV10-1 with TRBJ2-6; D ambiguous. The V end was cut by 4 bases, the J end by 2 bases, with 9 bases between. From germline, CDR1 is WNHNN and CDR2 SYGVQD (reference sequence). CDR3 length equals 15 residues. CDR3 nucleotide sequence: TGCGCCAGCAGTGTGAGACCAACTGGGGCCAACGTCCTGACTTTC. Protein: CASSVRPTGANVLTF.

The chain uses TRBV27 and TRBJ1-6; D perhaps matches TRBD1 (5 bases). V was pared by 3 bases and J by 7 bases, with 13 bases between. There are 15 residues in the CDR3. Germline V gene lookup returns CDR1 MNHEY and CDR2 SMNVEV (reference sequence). The CDR3 spells CASSFEGLDNSPLHF. The DNA of the CDR3 is TGTGCCAGCAGTTTTGAGGGACTGGACAATTCACCCCTCCACTTT.

The chain recombines TRBV27 with TRBJ1-1; D possibly corresponds to TRBD1 (6 bases). Looked up from germline, CDR1 is MNHEY and CDR2 is SMNVEV (reference sequence). This CDR3 spans 14 amino acids. Between the trimmed V and J ends, which lost 0 bases and 9 bases, there was a span of 14 bases. The CDR3: CASSLSQGRGQAFF. The CDR3, as DNA: TGTGCCAGCAGTTTATCGCAGGGGCGCGGACAAGCTTTCTTT.

The chain links TRBV7-9 to TRBJ2-2, with 7 positions matching TRBD2. CDR3 length equals 18 residues. V dropped 4 bases and J dropped 0; count of bases not matched to a gene: 11. In germline, CDR1 is SEHNR, CDR2 FQNEAQ (reference sequence). The CDR3 region is CASSSHRLAESNTGELFF. CDR3 sequence (DNA): TGTGCCAGCAGCTCCCACAGGCTAGCGGAGTCGAACACCGGGGAGCTGTTTTTT.

The V gene is TRBV10-3, the J gene TRBJ2-3, with 11 bases aligning to TRBD2. In germline, CDR1 is ENHRY, CDR2 SYGVKD. Unmatched junction bases numbered 5, after V lost 3 bases and J lost 0 bases. The CDR3 contains 17 residues. This CDR3 is CAISDGSGGASTDTQYF. The CDR3 DNA reads TGTGCCATCAGTGACGGTAGCGGGGGGGCTAGCACAGATACGCAGTATTTT.

The chain carries TRBV19 and TRBJ2-2; D ambiguous. Trimming stripped 4 bases from V and 8 bases from J, with 8 bases between. Germline V gives CDR1 LNHDA, CDR2 SQIVND (reference sequence). The CDR3 spans 12 residues. The DNA for the CDR3 is TGTGCCAGTAGTACCTTGAGGGGGGAGCTGTTTTTT. This translates into CASSTLRGELFF.

The V gene is TRBV18, the J gene TRBJ1-1; maybe TRBD1 (6 bases). The V gene's germline CDR1 is KGHSH and CDR2 LQKENI. The ends were cut back, 3 bases at V and 1 base at J, with 9 bases in the middle. The CDR3 spans 14 residues. CDR3 DNA sequence: TGTGCCAGCTCACCGGGGGGGCGGAACACTGAAGCTTTCTTT. Amino acids: CASSPGGRNTEAFF.

J is TRBJ2-2 and V is TRBV24-1, with D maybe TRBD2 (6 bases). With 4 bases removed from V and 4 bases from J, the gap between germline ends came to 15 bases. Germline assignment: CDR1 KGHDR and CDR2 SFDVKD. The CDR3 has 16 amino acids. CDR3 sequence reads: CATSDVAAPGTGELFF. DNA of the CDR3: TGTGCCACCAGTGACGTAGCGGCTCCGGGCACCGGGGAGCTGTTTTTT.

J is TRBJ1-5 and V is TRBV13; D is unresolved. In germline, CDR1 is PRHDT, CDR2 FYEKMQ (reference sequence). Trimming shortened V by 5 bases and J by 0 bases, and 11 bases separated the two germline ends. The CDR3 runs 15 residues. CDR3 residues: CASSLKTYSNQPQHF. The CDR3 DNA follows: TGTGCCAGCAGCCTCAAAACGTATAGCAATCAGCCCCAGCATTTT.

The rearrangement uses TRBV9 and TRBJ1-2; D may be TRBD1 (5 bases). V was clipped by 4 bases and J by 3 bases, with 19 bases between them. Germline V gene lookup returns CDR1 SGDLS and CDR2 YYNGEE. This CDR3 comprises 16 residues. The CDR3 region has the DNA TGTGCCAGCAGCCCCTATTGTTTTGGGGGATACTATGGCTACACCTTC. The encoded protein is CASSPYCFGGYYGYTF.

J is TRBJ2-3 and V is TRBV9; weak D call: TRBD1 (5 bases). The germline V gene has CDR1 SGDLS and CDR2 YYNGEE. V was trimmed by 4 bases and J by 0 bases, leaving 9 bases between them. The CDR3 has 14 amino acids. CDR3 coding DNA: TGTGCCAGCAGCCCAAGACAGAGCACAGATACGCAGTATTTT. This sequence encodes CASSPRQSTDTQYF.

This sequence joins TRBV7-6 and TRBJ2-1; possibly TRBD1 or TRBD2 for D (5 bases each). The CDR3 covers 15 residues. Germline CDR1 reads SGHVS; CDR2 reads FNYEAQ. V lost 1 base to trimming and J lost 5 bases, with 12 bases between them. CDR3 in DNA: TGTGCCAGCAGCTTAGTAGGGACCGTTGACAATGAGCAGTTCTTC. This codes for CASSLVGTVDNEQFF.

The J gene is TRBJ1-2, the V gene TRBV7-2; no firm D call. In germline, CDR1 is SGHTA, CDR2 FQGNSA. The V end was cut by 5 bases, the J end by 1 base, with 11 bases between. The CDR3 runs 14 residues. CDR3 loop: CASSARRGNYGYTF. The CDR3 DNA reads TGTGCCAGCAGCGCACGACGGGGTAACTATGGCTACACCTTC.

This clone was picked up one time. The chain couples TRBV4-2 to TRBJ2-7; 7 bases fit TRBD1. The CDR3 sequence is 13 residues long. The germline gives CDR1 LGHNA, CDR2 YNFKEQ. Germline trimming cut 4 bases from V and 1 base from J; bases unmatched to any gene: 1. For the CDR3, the DNA is TGTGCCAGCAGCCTGGGACAGTCCTACGAGCAGTACTTC. This encodes CASSLGQSYEQYF.

V is TRBV11-2 and J is TRBJ1-2; tentatively, D is TRBD1 (5 bases). The CDR3 length is 14 residues. Germline V gene data show CDR1 as SGHAT and CDR2 as FQNNGV. Deletions cut 5 bases from V and 2 bases from J, with 12 bases between. The CDR3 reads CASSVGAGNYGYTF. In DNA form, the CDR3 reads TGTGCCAGCAGCGTTGGGGCGGGAAACTATGGCTACACCTTC.

The J gene is TRBJ1-2, the V gene TRBV28, with 8 bases fitting TRBD1. V lost 3 bases and J lost 7; bases outside the gene matches: 10. Germline values: CDR1 MDHEN, CDR2 SYDVKM. CDR3 size: 15 residues. The CDR3: CASSFLGTGKGGYTF. In DNA form, the CDR3 reads TGTGCCAGCAGTTTCCTTGGGACAGGTAAAGGTGGCTACACCTTC.

The J gene is TRBJ1-5, the V gene TRBV5-4, with 8 bases lining up with TRBD1. J lost 4 bases, V lost 4 bases, and 4 bases had no gene match. This CDR3 has 14 residues. CDR1 SGHNT and CDR2 YYREEE come from the germline V gene (reference sequence). The DNA of the CDR3 is TGTGCCAGCAGCCTGGACAGGGAAAATCAGCCCCAGCATTTT. The encoded protein is CASSLDRENQPQHF.

This clone was found once. This chain uses TRBV19 with TRBJ1-3; D call uncertain. Germline values: CDR1 LNHDA, CDR2 SQIVND (reference sequence). V lost 1 base, J lost 0 bases, and 13 bases lay in between. The CDR3 runs to 17 residues. CDR3 sequence: CASSIARTGSSGNTIYF. The CDR3 DNA reads as TGTGCCAGTAGTATAGCCAGGACGGGGAGCTCTGGAAACACCATATATTTT.

V and J are TRBV27 and TRBJ2-3, with 9 bases matching TRBD1. The V gene end was trimmed by 5 bases and the J gene end by 4 bases; junction bases not matched to a gene: 10. Germline-derived CDR1 and CDR2 are MNHEY and SMNVEV (reference sequence). The CDR3 totals 16 residues. CDR3 nucleotides: TGTGCCAGCAGTCCCGGACAGGGGTTATTCCCAGATACGCAGTATTTT. Protein sequence: CASSPGQGLFPDTQYF.

The chain recombines TRBV5-1 with TRBJ1-3; D gene unclear. The germline V and J ends were trimmed by 0 bases and 0 bases, with 10 bases remaining between them. This CDR3 is 16 amino acids long. Germline V lookup: CDR1 SGHRS, CDR2 YFSETQ. The CDR3 nucleotides read TGCGCCAGCAGCTTGGCCCCGTCCAGCTCTGGAAACACCATATATTTT. Encoded protein: CASSLAPSSSGNTIYF.

The rearrangement uses TRBV10-3 and TRBJ1-1; TRBD1 matches 7 bases. V shed 2 bases, J shed 3 bases, and the junction held 3 bases outside the gene matches. The germline V gene has CDR1 ENHRY and CDR2 SYGVKD. This CDR3 is built from 14 residues. Written as DNA, the CDR3 is TGTGCCATCAGTGAGGGGACAGACTACACTGAAGCTTTCTTT. It encodes CAISEGTDYTEAFF.

The sample holds one count of this clone. The chain employs TRBV6-1 and TRBJ2-7; D is unresolved. The germline CDR1 and CDR2 sequences are MNHNS and SASEGT. The V gene lost 3 bases and the J gene lost 1 base, with 10 bases spanning the gap. There are 14 residues in the CDR3. The CDR3: CASSEVYRSYEQYV. The CDR3 DNA sequence: TGTGCCAGCAGTGAGGTTTACAGATCCTACGAGCAGTACGTC.

The chain links TRBV28 to TRBJ1-1, with 7 bases fitting TRBD1. Germline loops: CDR1 MDHEN, CDR2 SYDVKM. The CDR3 contains 16 residues. The junction had 9 bases not matched to a gene; V was cut back by 5 bases and J by 0 bases. The CDR3 region has the DNA TGTGCCAGCAGTCTATCGGGCAGGGGGTTGAACACTGAAGCTTTCTTT. Translated, it gives CASSLSGRGLNTEAFF.

This clone was recorded once. The chain is built from TRBV28 and TRBJ1-4, with D perhaps TRBD1 (5 bases). The CDR3 sequence is 13 residues long. V was trimmed by 4 bases and J by 9 bases, leaving 12 bases between them. CDR1 is MDHEN and CDR2 is SYDVKM in the germline V gene. The CDR3 nucleotides are TGTGCCAGCAGTTCTGGGGCAGTGCAAAAACTGTTTTTT. Encoded protein: CASSSGAVQKLFF.

The chain couples TRBV30 to TRBJ1-1, with D possibly matching TRBD1 (5 bases). Trimming removed 5 bases from V and 5 bases from J, with 15 bases in between. The germline CDR1 and CDR2 sequences are GTSNPN and SVGIG (reference sequence). The CDR3 extends over 13 amino acids. Here the CDR3 DNA reads TGTGCCTGGGAGGGGCAGGGTGGGACTGAAGCTTTCTTT. Translation gives CAWEGQGGTEAFF.

The chain carries TRBV19 and TRBJ2-2; TRBD1 agrees at 9 bases. J lost 1 base, V lost 11 bases, and 11 bases had no gene match. This CDR3 region has 16 residues. Germline loops: CDR1 LNHDA, CDR2 SQIVND (reference sequence). CDR3 coding DNA: TGTGCCGTCTCGACAGGGGGATTTTGGAACACCGGGGAGCTGTTTTTT. Protein: CAVSTGGFWNTGELFF.

The chain is built from TRBV28 and TRBJ1-5, with unresolved D. Germline assignment: CDR1 MDHEN and CDR2 SYDVKM. CDR3 length: 16 residues. The V end lost 3 bases, the J end lost 0 bases, and 12 bases lay between the germline ends. The CDR3 nucleotides are TGTGCCAGCAGTTTTTGGGGATTAAATAGCAATCAGCCCCAGCATTTT. Protein: CASSFWGLNSNQPQHF.

The chain employs TRBV28 and TRBJ1-1; D uncertain. Trimming pared 6 bases from V and 8 bases from J, leaving 13 bases between. The CDR3 consists of 12 residues. Germline-derived CDR1 and CDR2 are MDHEN and SYDVKM. DNA for the CDR3: TGTGCCAGCAGCCCTGTCGCCCGGGAAGCTTTCTTT. Translated, it gives CASSPVAREAFF.